The 26 T cell receptor beta chains in this list originate from one sample, sequenced in a study of blood T cells in healthy people across ages. A second PCR, run for roughly 7 to 12 cycles, used a sample-barcoded 5' primer plus a J-beta primer mix. TCRdb independently ran MiXCR on the 5' RACE reads; one entry per CDR3 protein. Of around 1,600,000 distinct CDR3 sequences listed, about 42% were seen once; the top ten hold about 3.8%. Sequenced: blood. The receptors originated from a woman aged 18-29 years in good health.

This clonotype has just one count. The V and J genes are TRBV29-1 and TRBJ2-5; no clear D gene. The CDR3 spans 13 residues. V was shortened by 7 bases and J by 1 base, with 13 bases between the two germline ends. Per germline, CDR1 SQVTM and CDR2 ANQGSEA. The CDR3 reads CSAPEGAQETQYF. As DNA, the CDR3 is TGCAGCGCCCCGGAAGGAGCCCAAGAGACCCAGTACTTC.

The chain combines TRBV14 with TRBJ2-3, with D tentatively TRBD2 (6 bases). CDR3 length: 15 amino acids. The germline CDR1 and CDR2 sequences are SGHDN and FVKESK. The ends were cut back, 4 bases at V and 9 bases at J, with 20 bases in the middle. CDR3 DNA sequence: TGTGCCAGCAGCCTCGTAGGAGGACTATATGGGACGCAGTATTTT. This translates into CASSLVGGLYGTQYF.

This clonotype has only a few counts. The V call is TRBV29-1, the J call TRBJ2-3; 9 nucleotides align to TRBD2. CDR3 length: 17 amino acids. J was trimmed by 2 bases and V by 3 bases; bases with no gene match: 12. Germline lookup yields CDR1 SQVTM and CDR2 ANQGSEA. The CDR3 region has the DNA TGCAGCGTTGACCGAGCGGGAGGTGTGGGATACACAGATACGCAGTATTTT. Translating gives CSVDRAGGVGYTDTQYF.

This clonotype was picked up a small number of times. The genes are TRBV20-1 and TRBJ2-1; TRBD2 aligns across 12 bases. Germline V gene data show CDR1 as DFQATT and CDR2 as SNEGSKA (reference sequence). The CDR3 is 14 residues long. The V and J ends lost 5 bases and 6 bases, in that order; junction bases with no gene match: 5. CDR3 residues: CSASRLAGANEQFF. The DNA of the CDR3 is TGCAGTGCTTCTCGACTAGCGGGAGCCAATGAGCAGTTCTTC.

Points on this clonotype: The junction and the germline gene differ at one end; a read error may be behind it. The CDR3 loop is CVSSGGDSQPQHF. CDR3 nucleotides: TGTGTCAGCAGCGGGGGGGACAGTCAGCCCCAGCATTTT. The chain links TRBV7-2 to TRBJ1-5; TRBD1 matches 7 bases. The length of the CDR3 is 13 residues. Germline CDR1 is SGHTA and CDR2 is FQGNSA.

This clonotype has a handful of counts. The chain carries TRBV29-1 and TRBJ1-1, with D uncertain. This CDR3 region has 11 residues. V dropped 7 bases and J dropped 1 base, with 7 bases sitting between them. Germline CDR1 reads SQVTM; CDR2 reads ANQGSEA. The CDR3 loop reads CSAQENTEAFF. CDR3 nucleotide sequence: TGCAGCGCTCAGGAGAACACTGAAGCTTTCTTT.

The gene calls are TRBV6-1 and TRBJ1-1; TRBD1 agrees at 11 bases. Germline assignment: CDR1 MNHNS and CDR2 SASEGT. The CDR3 extends over 18 amino acids. V dropped 2 bases and J dropped 0; count of bases not matched to a gene: 8. The CDR3 DNA reads TGTGCCAGCAGTGAATTTATGGGACAGGGGGTTATGAACACTGAAGCTTTCTTT. Protein product: CASSEFMGQGVMNTEAFF.

This clonotype was observed a few times. V usage is TRBV12-3 or TRBV12-4 and J usage is TRBJ2-7; unclear D gene. Trimming took 0 bases from V and 6 from J, leaving 15 bases between them. There are 15 residues in the CDR3. CDR3 bases: TGTGCCAGCAGTTTAGCGGGTTACTACTACTGCGAGCAGTACTTC. Protein product: CASSLAGYYYCEQYF.

There are a few counts of this clonotype. The chain couples TRBV10-3 to TRBJ2-7; 7 bases fit TRBD1. CDR1 ENHRY and CDR2 SYGVKD come from the germline V gene. After removal of 7 bases from V and 1 base from J, the junction contained 4 bases not matched to a gene. This CDR3 has 13 residues. CDR3 nucleotide sequence: TGTGCCATCAAACCGGGACAGTCCTACGAGCAGTACTTC. It encodes CAIKPGQSYEQYF.

In its sample, this clonotype was seen a few times. This chain connects TRBV20-1 to TRBJ2-1; 9 nucleotides match TRBD2. The CDR3 covers 14 residues. Germline V gene data show CDR1 as DFQATT and CDR2 as SNEGSKA (reference sequence). Trimming at V came to 3 bases and at J to 8 bases, leaving 8 bases not matched to a gene. CDR3 nucleotides: TGCAGTGCTAGCTCGGCGGGGGGGCTGGATGAGCAGTTCTTC. Its protein is CSASSAGGLDEQFF.

On this clonotype: A much larger clone lies a single base off, so this may be a read error. The V gene is TRBV9, the J gene TRBJ2-5; D is possibly TRBD1 or TRBD2 (6 bases each). Between the trimmed V and J ends, which lost 0 bases and 4 bases, there was a span of 13 bases. Germline V gene data show CDR1 as SGDLS and CDR2 as YYNGEE. This CDR3 comprises 15 residues. CDR3 in amino acids: CASSVDPGARETQYF. The CDR3 coding sequence is TGTGCCAGCAGCGTAGACCCGGGGGCCAGAGAGACCCAGTACTTC.

This chain uses TRBV6-1 with TRBJ2-1; perhaps D is TRBD1 or TRBD2 (5 bases each). From germline, CDR1 is MNHNS and CDR2 SASEGT. This CDR3 has 15 amino acids. V was shortened by 7 bases and J by 5 bases, with 18 bases between the two germline ends. The CDR3 loop reads CASTRDPGPHNEQFF. The CDR3 DNA follows: TGTGCCAGCACCCGGGACCCGGGACCCCACAATGAGCAGTTCTTC.

CDR3 in DNA: TGTGCCAGCAGCCCGTGGGTGGGGGAGGCCTATGAGCAGTACTTC. As protein: CASSPWVGEAYEQYF. The chain uses TRBV12-3 or TRBV12-4 and TRBJ2-5; D may be TRBD2 (6 bases). V was shortened by 6 bases and J by 11 bases, with 25 bases between the two germline ends. The CDR3 runs 15 residues.

The chain combines TRBV12-3 or TRBV12-4 with TRBJ2-5; 8 bases are a match to TRBD1. Trimming removed 0 bases from V and 5 bases from J; junction bases left unmatched: 5. The CDR3 runs 15 residues. The CDR3 nucleotides read TGTGCCAGCAGTTTAGCGGCAGGGGGCTACGAGACCCAGTACTTC. The encoded protein is CASSLAAGGYETQYF.

This clonotype appeared a single time. Sequence at one end of the junction differs from germline and may be a read error. The rearrangement joins TRBV14 to TRBJ2-7, with 7 positions matching TRBD1. Germline CDR1 SGHDN, CDR2 FVKESK. The CDR3 spans 14 residues. CDR3: CAGSPGQFPYEQYF. The CDR3 nucleotides are TGTGCCGGCAGTCCGGGACAGTTCCCCTACGAGCAGTACTTC.

For this clonotype: A read error is possible here, since a much larger clone lies one base away. The rearrangement joins TRBV12-3 or TRBV12-4 to TRBJ2-4, with D hard to call. Trimming took off 5 bases at V and 0 bases at J, with 5 bases between the two ends. There are 13 residues in the CDR3. In nucleotides, the CDR3 is TGTGCCAGCAGTACAGTAGCCAAAAACATTCAGTACTTC. Translation gives CASSTVAKNIQYF.

In its sample, this clonotype was seen many times. J is TRBJ2-5 and V is TRBV12-3 or TRBV12-4, with D uncertain. The V and J ends lost 7 bases and 5 bases respectively, with 14 bases between them. CDR3 length: 13 amino acids. The CDR3 here is CASTLMSLETQYF. In DNA, the CDR3 is TGTGCCAGCACCTTGATGAGCCTGGAGACCCAGTACTTC.

The chain is built from TRBV12-3 or TRBV12-4 and TRBJ1-3, with D hard to call. The CDR3 loop spans 15 amino acids. V lost 5 bases and J 4 bases, leaving 15 bases between the germline ends. CDR3 region: CASSNEGGLGNTIYF. The CDR3 DNA reads TGTGCCAGCAGTAATGAGGGAGGTTTAGGAAACACCATATATTTT.

The gene calls are TRBV6-1 and TRBJ2-4; TRBD2 agrees at 8 bases. The CDR3 has 16 amino acids. V lost 3 bases to trimming and J lost 9 bases; unmatched junction nucleotides: 13. The V gene's germline CDR1 is MNHNS and CDR2 SASEGT. Written as DNA, the CDR3 is TGTGCCAGCAGTGACGGCCCGGGGGGGCCCGAAACCATTCAGTACTTC. The encoded protein is CASSDGPGGPETIQYF.

The V call is TRBV25-1, the J call TRBJ2-7, with a possible D match to TRBD1 (6 bases). Trimming took off 8 bases at V and 4 bases at J, with 15 bases between the two ends. This CDR3 is 13 amino acids long. Germline lookup yields CDR1 MGHDK and CDR2 SYGVNS. The CDR3 reads CASVKTTGYEQYF. The CDR3 DNA reads TGTGCCAGCGTAAAAACGACAGGTTACGAGCAGTACTTC.

This clonotype was seen more than once but under ten times. The chain combines TRBV29-1 with TRBJ1-1, with a tentative D call TRBD1 (5 bases). Germline lookup yields CDR1 SQVTM and CDR2 ANQGSEA. The CDR3 is made up of 12 amino acids. The V end lost 3 bases, the J end lost 2 bases, and 7 bases lay between the germline ends. The CDR3 DNA reads as TGCAGCGTTGAGACAGCAAACACTGAAGCTTTCTTT. Translating gives CSVETANTEAFF.

Ten or more counts support this clonotype. Compared with germline, one end of the junction differs, possibly owing to a read error. The rearrangement links TRBV7-7 to TRBJ2-3; no definite D call. CDR1 is SSHAT and CDR2 is FNYEAQ in the germline V gene (reference sequence). This CDR3 contains 14 residues. The CDR3 nucleotides are TGTGCTAGCAGCCCAGGTGTGGACGCGAATACGCAGTATTTT. This encodes CASSPGVDANTQYF. Drawing the rest from reference TRBV7-7 and TRBJ2-3, the complete variable domain is GAGVSQSPRYKVTKRGQDVTLRCDPISSHATLYWYQQALGQGPEFLTYFNYEAQPDKSGLPSDRFSAERPEGSISTLTIQRTEQRDSAMYRCASSPGVDANTQYFGPGTRLTVL.

The chain joins TRBV12-3 or TRBV12-4 to TRBJ2-3; no reliable D call. This CDR3 comprises 12 residues. Trimming pared 5 bases from V and 11 bases from J, leaving 14 bases between. The CDR3 here is CASSPLLIGQYF. The CDR3 DNA reads TGTGCCAGCAGTCCCCTTCTAATTGGGCAGTATTTT.

This clonotype was seen a handful of times. CDR3 in amino acids: CASSRSRAGGATDTQYF. CDR3 DNA sequence: TGTGCCAGCAGTCGTTCGAGGGCGGGGGGAGCGACAGATACGCAGTATTTT. The rearrangement links TRBV7-8 to TRBJ2-3; 8 bases fit TRBD2. In germline, CDR1 is SGHVS, CDR2 FQNEAQ. The CDR3 is 17 amino acids. Trimming took 6 bases from V and 3 from J; bases not matched to a gene: 14.

This clonotype was recorded a few times. The chain uses TRBV20-1 and TRBJ2-7; 9 nucleotides match TRBD1. CDR1 is DFQATT and CDR2 is SNEGSKA in the germline V gene (reference sequence). The trim removed 5 bases at V and 5 bases at J, leaving 10 bases unmatched. The CDR3 loop spans 14 amino acids. CDR3 nucleotides: TGCAGTGCTCAACCGGGACAGGGCACCCACGAGCAGTACTTC. Translated, it gives CSAQPGQGTHEQYF.

The count of this clonotype is one. The chain employs TRBV5-1 and TRBJ1-2; tentative D call: TRBD1 (5 bases). The CDR3 extends over 13 amino acids. The V and J ends lost 2 bases and 8 bases respectively, with 13 bases between them. Germline CDR1 is SGHRS and CDR2 is YFSETQ. Written as DNA, the CDR3 is TGCGCCAGCAGCTTCCAGGGTGCTAGCGGCTACACCTTC. Its protein is CASSFQGASGYTF.